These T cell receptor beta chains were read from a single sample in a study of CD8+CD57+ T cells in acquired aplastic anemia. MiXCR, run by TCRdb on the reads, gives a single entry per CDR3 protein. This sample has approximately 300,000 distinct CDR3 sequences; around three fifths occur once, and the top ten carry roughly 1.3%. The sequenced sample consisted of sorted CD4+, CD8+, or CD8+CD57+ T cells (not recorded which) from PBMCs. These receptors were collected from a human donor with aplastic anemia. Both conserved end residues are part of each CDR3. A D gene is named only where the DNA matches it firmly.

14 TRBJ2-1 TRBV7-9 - CASSLGAGLDEQFF
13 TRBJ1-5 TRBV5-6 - CASSLMGLQPQHF
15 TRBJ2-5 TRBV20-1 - CSARDGPGYGETQYF
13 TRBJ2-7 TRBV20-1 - CSARLAFPGEQYF
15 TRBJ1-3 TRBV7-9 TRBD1 CASSGAGTGVHTIYF
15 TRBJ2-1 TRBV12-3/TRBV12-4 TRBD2 CASRTPGLAAFEQFF
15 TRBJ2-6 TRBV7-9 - CASSSGTSGANVLTF
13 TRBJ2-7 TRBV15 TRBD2 CATTSGGRNEQYF
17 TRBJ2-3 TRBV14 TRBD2 CASSQDNAGGTTDTQYF
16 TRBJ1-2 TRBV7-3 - CASSSGQLHNYYGYTF
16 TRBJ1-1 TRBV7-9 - CASSLMASAGNTEAFF
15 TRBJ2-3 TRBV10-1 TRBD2 CASSPGLAGTDTQYF
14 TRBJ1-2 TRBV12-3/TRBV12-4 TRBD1 CASSLGQGAYGYTF
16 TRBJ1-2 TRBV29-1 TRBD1 CSVEDLPGTGLAGYTF
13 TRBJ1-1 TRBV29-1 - CSPRGGGNTEAFF
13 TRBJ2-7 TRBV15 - CATSTGEIYEQYF
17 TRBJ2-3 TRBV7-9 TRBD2 CASSLSAASGETDTQYF
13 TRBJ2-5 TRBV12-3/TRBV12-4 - CASSLWVGETQYF
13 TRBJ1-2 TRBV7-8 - CASSQEAVYGYTF
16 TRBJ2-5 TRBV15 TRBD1 CATSRGGTVGGETQYF
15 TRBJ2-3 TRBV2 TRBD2 CASSTSGGVKDTQYF
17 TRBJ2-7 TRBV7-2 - CASSRSTGGGGSYEQYF
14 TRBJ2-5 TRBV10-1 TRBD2 CASSEKRGRETQYF
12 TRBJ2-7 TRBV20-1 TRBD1 CSAGQGSYEQYF
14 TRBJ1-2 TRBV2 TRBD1 CASSDRGRGDGYTF
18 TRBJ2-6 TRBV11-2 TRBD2 CASSRGGSSLSGANVLTF